A selection of T cell receptor beta chains follows, all from one sample in a study of OX40 agonist ivuxolimab in advanced cancers. Clones were read by immunoSEQ multiplex PCR, and TCRdb kept only the in-frame ones, dropping some. The sample records about 72,000 clones, 85% to 90% being singletons. Sequencing was performed on CD4+ or CD8+ T cells sorted from blood, taken in a trial of the OX40 agonist ivuxolimab. These receptors were taken from an adult with an advanced solid tumor such as melanoma, head and neck, liver or kidney cancer. CDR3s include the opening cysteine and the closing phenylalanine or tryptophan. D genes are given only for firm matches. Only part of the rows carry a size: once, few, many, or a class if the clone is expanded.

cdr3_aa,cdr3_nt,v_call,j_call,d_call,clone_size
CASLGVLSTDTQYF,TGTGCCAGCCTGGGAGTTCTGAGCACAGATACGCAGTATTTT,TRBV19,TRBJ2-3,-,-
CASSLGRGGQGRNTIYF,TGTGCCAGCAGCTTAGGGCGCGGGGGTCAGGGCAGAAACACCATATATTTT,TRBV13,TRBJ1-3,-,-
CASSRSGQGSETQYF,TGTGCCAGCAGCCGTAGCGGACAGGGTAGTGAGACCCAGTACTTC,TRBV9,TRBJ2-5,TRBD1,-
CAIHGGREDTEAFF,TGTGCCATCCATGGAGGTAGGGAGGACACTGAAGCTTTCTTT,TRBV7-9,TRBJ1-1,-,-
CSAGEPFNEQFF,TGCAGCGCGGGAGAACCTTTCAATGAGCAGTTCTTC,TRBV29-1,TRBJ2-1,-,-
CASSQESLGAGSSYNEQFF,TGTGCCAGCAGCCAAGAGAGTCTCGGGGCGGGGAGCTCCTACAATGAGCAGTTCTTC,TRBV4-2,TRBJ2-1,-,-
CASRGEAGGPQHF,TGTGCCAGCAGAGGGGAGGCCGGGGGGCCCCAGCATTTT,TRBV2,TRBJ1-5,-,-
CASSQDGAGVPYNEQFF,TGTGCCAGCAGCCAAGATGGGGCGGGGGTCCCCTACAATGAGCAGTTCTTC,TRBV4-2,TRBJ2-1,TRBD2,once
CASSDMGDSYEQYF,TGTGCCAGCAGTGACATGGGGGACTCCTACGAGCAGTACTTC,TRBV7-9,TRBJ2-7,-,-
CASSPRGSGELFF,TGTGCCAGCAGCCCTCGGGGCTCCGGGGAGCTGTTTTTT,TRBV27,TRBJ2-2,-,-
CASSLAGMQETQYF,TGTGCCAGCAGCTTAGCAGGGATGCAAGAGACCCAGTACTTC,TRBV7-2,TRBJ2-5,-,-
CASSTSPHRGGFDYGYTF,TGTGCCAGCAGCACTAGCCCCCACAGGGGTGGATTCGACTATGGCTACACCTTC,TRBV4-2,TRBJ1-2,TRBD1,-
CSVVGDGLREQYF,TGCAGCGTTGTGGGGGACGGCCTTCGCGAGCAGTACTTC,TRBV29-1,TRBJ2-7,-,-
CASSWDGYEQYF,TGCGCCAGCAGCTGGGACGGCTACGAGCAGTACTTC,TRBV5-1,TRBJ2-7,-,-
CASSQGPDKNTEAFF,TGTGCCAGCAGCCAAGGTCCGGACAAAAACACTGAAGCTTTCTTT,TRBV7-9,TRBJ1-1,-,-
CATSREGLSGNTIYF,TGTGCCACCAGCAGAGAAGGACTCTCTGGAAACACCATATATTTT,TRBV15,TRBJ1-3,-,-